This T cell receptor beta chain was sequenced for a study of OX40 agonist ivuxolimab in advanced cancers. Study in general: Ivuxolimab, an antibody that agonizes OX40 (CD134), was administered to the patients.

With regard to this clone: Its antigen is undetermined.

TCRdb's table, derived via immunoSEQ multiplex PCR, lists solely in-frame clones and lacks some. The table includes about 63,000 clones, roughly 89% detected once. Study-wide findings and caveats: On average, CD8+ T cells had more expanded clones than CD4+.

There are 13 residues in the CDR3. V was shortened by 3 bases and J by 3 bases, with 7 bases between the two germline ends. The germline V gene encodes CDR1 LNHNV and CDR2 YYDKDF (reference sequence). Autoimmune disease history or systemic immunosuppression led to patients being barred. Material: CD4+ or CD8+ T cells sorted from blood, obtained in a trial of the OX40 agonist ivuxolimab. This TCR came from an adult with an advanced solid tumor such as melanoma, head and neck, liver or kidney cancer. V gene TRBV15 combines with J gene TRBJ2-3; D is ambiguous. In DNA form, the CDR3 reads TGTGCCACCAGCAGCAAAGCGACAGATACGCAGTATTTT. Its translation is CATSSKATDTQYF. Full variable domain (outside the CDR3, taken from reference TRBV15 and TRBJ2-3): DAMVIQNPRYQVTQFGKPVTLSCSQTLNHNVMYWYQQKSSQAPKLLFHYYDKDFNNEADTPDNFQSRRPNTSFCFLDIRSPGLGDTAMYLCATSSKATDTQYFGPGTRLTVL.